This T cell receptor beta chain appears in the sequencing data of a study of radiotherapy plus CTLA-4 blockade in lung cancer (dated by TCRdb to about 2018). Regarding the research as a whole: Objective responses were observed in 18% of enrolled patients, and disease control was achieved in 25% to 35%. Here is what the overall study found, with its caveats: After treatment with radiotherapy and ipilimumab, TCR clones that originated in tumors expanded in peripheral blood. Early dynamic changes in blood T cell clones, together with increased serum interferon-beta after radiation, were reported as the strongest predictors of response.

Receptors were amplified or captured by the immunoSEQ multiplex PCR assay. This is the immuneACCESS table as TCRdb keeps it, with only in-frame sequences that have V and J called. A part of the clones is gone; compared with another copy, unresolved V genes explain less than half, and the rest is unexplained. This sample holds around 110,000 clones; about 84% were observed only once. Under 3% of the sample belongs to the ten largest clones. On this clone itself: What antigen it recognizes has not been identified. The input lacks base qualities; no much larger clone sits a single base away.

The junction shows trimming of 0 bases on V and 2 bases on J, plus 12 bases between the germline ends. The germline V gene gives CDR1 as SGHDT and CDR2 as YYEEEE. Inclusive of the bounding cysteine and phenylalanine, the CDR3 is 15 residues long. Left in the record is the CDR3 DNA by itself, 45 bases read in frame from the first base. The study tested focal radiation therapy combined with CTLA-4 blockade (ipilimumab) in patients with chemo-refractory metastatic non-small-cell lung cancer. The material sequenced was peripheral blood, taken from a patient treated with radiotherapy plus ipilimumab. The sequence links TRBV5-6 to TRBJ2-7; TRBD1 is perhaps the D gene, given 5 matching bases. This receptor was obtained from a human donor with non-small cell lung cancer that progressed on radiotherapy plus ipilimumab. Some clones in this sample may be carry-over from other donors' samples. The nucleotide sequence is TGTGCCAGCAGCTTGGACAGGATCAAGCCCTACGAGCAGTACTTC. It specifies CASSLDRIKPYEQYF.